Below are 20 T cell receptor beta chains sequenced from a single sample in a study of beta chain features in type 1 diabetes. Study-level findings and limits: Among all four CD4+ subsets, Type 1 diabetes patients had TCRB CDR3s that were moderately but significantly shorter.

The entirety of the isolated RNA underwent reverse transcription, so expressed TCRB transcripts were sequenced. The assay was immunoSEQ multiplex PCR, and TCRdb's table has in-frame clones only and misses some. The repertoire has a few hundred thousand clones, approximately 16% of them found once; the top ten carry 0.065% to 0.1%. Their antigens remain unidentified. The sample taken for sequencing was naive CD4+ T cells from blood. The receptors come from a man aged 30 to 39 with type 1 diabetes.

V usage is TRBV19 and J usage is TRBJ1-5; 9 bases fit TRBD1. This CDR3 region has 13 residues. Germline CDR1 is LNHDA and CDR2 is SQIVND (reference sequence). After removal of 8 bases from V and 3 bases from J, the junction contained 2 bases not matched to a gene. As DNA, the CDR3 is TGTGCCAGTCGGACAGGGGACAATCAGCCCCAGCATTTT. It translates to CASRTGDNQPQHF.

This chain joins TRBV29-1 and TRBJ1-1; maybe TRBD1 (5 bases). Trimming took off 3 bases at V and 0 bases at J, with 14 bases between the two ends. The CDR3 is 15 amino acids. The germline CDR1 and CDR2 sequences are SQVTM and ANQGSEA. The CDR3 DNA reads TGCAGCGTTGATGACGGGACGTGGATGAACACTGAAGCTTTCTTT. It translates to CSVDDGTWMNTEAFF.

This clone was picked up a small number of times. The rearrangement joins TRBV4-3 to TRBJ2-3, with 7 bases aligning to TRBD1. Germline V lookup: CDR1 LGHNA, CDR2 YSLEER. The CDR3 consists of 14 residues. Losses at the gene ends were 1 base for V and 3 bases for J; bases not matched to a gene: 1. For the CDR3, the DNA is TGCGCCAGCAGCCAAGGCAGGGGGACAGATACGCAGTATTTT. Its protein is CASSQGRGTDTQYF.

The CDR3 DNA reads TGCGCCAGCAGTCGACTCCTAGCGGGAGAGCAGTTCTTC. It specifies CASSRLLAGEQFF. The V gene is TRBV4-1, the J gene TRBJ2-1; 9 positions match TRBD2. The CDR3 runs to 13 residues. The trim removed 6 bases at V and 10 bases at J, leaving 7 bases unmatched. Germline-derived CDR1 and CDR2 are MGHRA and YSYEKL.

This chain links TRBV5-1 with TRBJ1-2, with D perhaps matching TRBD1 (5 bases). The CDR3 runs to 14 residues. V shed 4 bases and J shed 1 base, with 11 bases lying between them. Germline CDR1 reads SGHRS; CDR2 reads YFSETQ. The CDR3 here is CASSEGQINYGYTF. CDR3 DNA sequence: TGCGCCAGCAGCGAAGGACAAATTAACTATGGCTACACCTTC.

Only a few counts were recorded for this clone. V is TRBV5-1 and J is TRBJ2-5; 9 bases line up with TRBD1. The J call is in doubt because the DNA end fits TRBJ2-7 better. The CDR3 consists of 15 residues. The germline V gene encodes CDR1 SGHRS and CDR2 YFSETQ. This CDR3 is CASTRSGTGPYEQYF. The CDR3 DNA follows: TGCGCCAGCACCCGATCTGGGACAGGGCCCTACGAGCAGTACTTC.

CDR3 sequence (DNA): TGCGCCAGCAGCTTGTCCTTGGCTGGGGCCAACGTCCTGACTTTC. It is translated as CASSLSLAGANVLTF. This sequence joins TRBV5-1 and TRBJ2-6; no clear D gene. Germline-derived CDR1 and CDR2 are SGHRS and YFSETQ. The germline V and J ends were trimmed by 1 base and 2 bases, with 7 bases remaining between them. This CDR3 has 15 amino acids.

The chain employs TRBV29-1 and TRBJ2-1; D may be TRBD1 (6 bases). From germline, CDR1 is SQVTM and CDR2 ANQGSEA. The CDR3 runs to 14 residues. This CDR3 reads CSELTGKVPNEQFF. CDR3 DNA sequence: TGCAGTGAACTAACAGGGAAGGTTCCCAATGAGCAGTTCTTC.

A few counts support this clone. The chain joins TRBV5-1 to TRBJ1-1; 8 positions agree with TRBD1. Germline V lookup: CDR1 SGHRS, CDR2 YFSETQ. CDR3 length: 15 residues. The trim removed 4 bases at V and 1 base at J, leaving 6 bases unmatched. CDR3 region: CASSTGQGGNTEAFF. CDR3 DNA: TGCGCCAGCAGCACCGGACAGGGAGGGAACACTGAAGCTTTCTTT. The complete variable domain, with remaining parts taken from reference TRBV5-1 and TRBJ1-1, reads KAGVTQTPRYLIKTRGQQVTLSCSPISGHRSVSWYQQTPGQGLQFLFEYFSETQRNKGNFPGRFSGRQFSNSRSEMNVSTLELGDSALYLCASSTGQGGNTEAFFGQGTRLTVV.

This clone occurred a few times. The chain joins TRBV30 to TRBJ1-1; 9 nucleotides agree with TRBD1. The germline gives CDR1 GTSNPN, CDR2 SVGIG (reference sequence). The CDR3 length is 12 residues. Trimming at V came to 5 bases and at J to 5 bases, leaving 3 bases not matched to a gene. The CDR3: CAWRQGGTEAFF. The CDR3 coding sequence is TGTGCCTGGCGACAGGGGGGAACTGAAGCTTTCTTT.

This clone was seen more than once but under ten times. CDR3 loop: CASSESVGERKYF. CDR3 sequence (DNA): TGTGCCAGCAGCGAGTCGGTCGGGGAGAGAAAGTACTTC. This chain links TRBV14 with TRBJ2-4; a possible D gene is TRBD2 (5 bases). Trimming left V 5 bases short and J 14 bases short, with 19 bases between. Per the germline V gene, CDR1 is SGHDN and CDR2 is FVKESK. This CDR3 has 13 amino acids.

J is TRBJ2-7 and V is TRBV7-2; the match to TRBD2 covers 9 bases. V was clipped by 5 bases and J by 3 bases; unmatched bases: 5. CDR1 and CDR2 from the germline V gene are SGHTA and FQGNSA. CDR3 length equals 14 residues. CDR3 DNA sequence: TGTGCCAGCAGCCTGATAGCGGGAGTCTACGAGCAGTACTTC. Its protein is CASSLIAGVYEQYF.

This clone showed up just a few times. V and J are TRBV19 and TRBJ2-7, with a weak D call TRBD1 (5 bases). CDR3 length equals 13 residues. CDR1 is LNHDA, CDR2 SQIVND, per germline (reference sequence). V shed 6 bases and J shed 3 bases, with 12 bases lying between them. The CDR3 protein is CASSKTENYEQYF. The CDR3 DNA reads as TGTGCCAGTAGCAAGACAGAGAACTACGAGCAGTACTTC.

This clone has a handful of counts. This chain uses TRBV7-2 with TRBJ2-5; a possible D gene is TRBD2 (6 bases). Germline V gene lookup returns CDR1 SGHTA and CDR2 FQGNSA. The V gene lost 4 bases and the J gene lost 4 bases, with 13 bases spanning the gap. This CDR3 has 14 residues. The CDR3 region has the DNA TGTGCCAGCAGCTCATTCCCCGGGGGAGAGACCCAGTACTTC. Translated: CASSSFPGGETQYF.

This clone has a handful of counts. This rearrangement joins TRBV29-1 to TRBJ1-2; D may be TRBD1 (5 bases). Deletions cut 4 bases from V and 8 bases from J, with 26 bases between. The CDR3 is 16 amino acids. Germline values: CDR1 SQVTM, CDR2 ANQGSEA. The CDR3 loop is CSVALQGGIVTAGYTF. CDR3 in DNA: TGCAGCGTTGCGTTGCAGGGAGGGATTGTAACGGCGGGCTACACCTTC. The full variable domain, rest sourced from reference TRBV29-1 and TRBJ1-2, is SAVISQKPSRDICQRGTSLTIQCQVDSQVTMMFWYRQQPGQSLTLIATANQGSEATYESGFVIDKFPISRPNLTFSTLTVSNMSPEDSSIYLCSVALQGGIVTAGYTFGSGTRLTVV.

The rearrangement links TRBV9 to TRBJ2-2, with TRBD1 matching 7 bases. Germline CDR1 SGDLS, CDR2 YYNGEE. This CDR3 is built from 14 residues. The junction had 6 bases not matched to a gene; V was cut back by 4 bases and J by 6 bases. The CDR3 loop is CASSTQTGSGELFF. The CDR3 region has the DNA TGTGCCAGCAGCACCCAGACAGGGTCCGGGGAGCTGTTTTTT.

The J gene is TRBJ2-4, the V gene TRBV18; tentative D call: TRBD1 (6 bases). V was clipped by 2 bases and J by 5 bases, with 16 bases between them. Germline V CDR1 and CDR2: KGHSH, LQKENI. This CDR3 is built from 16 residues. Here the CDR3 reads CASSPMDGTIENIQYF. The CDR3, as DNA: TGTGCCAGCTCACCAATGGACGGGACAATCGAAAACATTCAGTACTTC. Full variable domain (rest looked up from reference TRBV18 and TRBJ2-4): NAGVMQNPRHLVRRRGQEARLRCSPMKGHSHVYWYRQLPEEGLKFMVYLQKENIIDESGMPKERFSAEFPKEGPSILRIQQVVRGDSAAYFCASSPMDGTIENIQYFGAGTRLSVL.

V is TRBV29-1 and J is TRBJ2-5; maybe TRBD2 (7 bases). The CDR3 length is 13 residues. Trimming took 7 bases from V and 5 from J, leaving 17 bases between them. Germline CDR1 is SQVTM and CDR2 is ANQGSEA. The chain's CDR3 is CSANLGRGETQYF. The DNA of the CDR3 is TGCAGCGCTAACCTGGGGAGGGGGGAGACCCAGTACTTC.

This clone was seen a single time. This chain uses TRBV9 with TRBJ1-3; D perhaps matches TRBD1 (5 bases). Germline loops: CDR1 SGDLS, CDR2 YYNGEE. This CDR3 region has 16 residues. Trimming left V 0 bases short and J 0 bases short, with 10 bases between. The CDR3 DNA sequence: TGTGCCAGCAGCGTAGCTGGGGGGACCTCTGGAAACACCATATATTTT. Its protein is CASSVAGGTSGNTIYF.

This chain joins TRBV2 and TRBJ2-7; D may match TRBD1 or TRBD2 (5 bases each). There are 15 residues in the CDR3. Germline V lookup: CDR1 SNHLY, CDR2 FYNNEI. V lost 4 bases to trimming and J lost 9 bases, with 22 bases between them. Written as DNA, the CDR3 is TGTGCCAGCAGTGGCCACACGGGACGGTCCTTAGGGCAGTACTTC. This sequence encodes CASSGHTGRSLGQYF.